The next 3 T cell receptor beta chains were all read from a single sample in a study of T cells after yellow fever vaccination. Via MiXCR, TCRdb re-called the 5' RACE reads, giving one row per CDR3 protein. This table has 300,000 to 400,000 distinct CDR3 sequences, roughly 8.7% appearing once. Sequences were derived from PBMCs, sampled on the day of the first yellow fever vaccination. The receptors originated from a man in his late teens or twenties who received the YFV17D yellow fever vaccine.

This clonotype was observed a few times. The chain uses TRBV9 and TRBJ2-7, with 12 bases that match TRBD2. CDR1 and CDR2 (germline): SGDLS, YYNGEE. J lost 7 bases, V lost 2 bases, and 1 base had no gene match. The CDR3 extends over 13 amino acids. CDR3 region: CASSVGTSGEQYF. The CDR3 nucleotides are TGTGCCAGCAGCGTTGGGACTAGCGGGGAGCAGTACTTC.

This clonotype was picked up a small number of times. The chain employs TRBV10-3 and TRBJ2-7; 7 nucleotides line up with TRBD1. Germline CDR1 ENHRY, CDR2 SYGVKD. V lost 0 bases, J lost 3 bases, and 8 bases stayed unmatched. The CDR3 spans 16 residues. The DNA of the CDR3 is TGTGCCATCAGTGAGTCAGAACAGGGGATCCGCTACGAGCAGTACTTC. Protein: CAISESEQGIRYEQYF.

In DNA form, the CDR3 reads TGCGCCAGCAGTAGGCTAGCGGGCCAAGAGACCCAGTACTTC. It encodes CASSRLAGQETQYF. The chain links TRBV5-1 to TRBJ2-5; 8 nucleotides match TRBD2. V gave up 5 bases and J gave up 1 base; unmatched junction bases: 4. CDR1 and CDR2 from the germline V gene are SGHRS and YFSETQ. The CDR3 totals 14 residues.